The T cell receptor beta chain described here comes from a study of blood T cell repertoires in COVID-19. The overall study: The United States, Italy and Spain were the sources of the acute and convalescent COVID-19 samples.

The germline V gene encodes CDR1 MNHEY and CDR2 SMNVEV (reference sequence). The germline V and J ends were trimmed by 3 bases and 2 bases, with 11 bases remaining between them. This CDR3 has 15 residues. This clone was counted a single time. As handled by the study authors: Reference gene primer amplification gave nucleated cell count estimates. Produced via immunoSEQ multiplex PCR; TCRdb's table is partial and in-frame only. V and J calls and clone size are as listed in that table; D and trimming were resolved from the DNA. The repertoire consists of about 33,000 clones, with 70% to 90% occurring once and the leading ten covering 2% to 2.5%.

Sequencing was performed on peripheral blood. V usage is TRBV27 and J usage is TRBJ2-1; D gene unclear. The receptor comes from a human donor in a cohort sampled during active COVID-19. The DNA for the CDR3 is TGTGCCAGCAGTTTTTCAGATCCGACCTACAATGAGCAGTTCTTC. Encoded protein: CASSFSDPTYNEQFF.